This T cell receptor beta chain was observed in a study of T cell repertoires in cytomegalovirus infection. Study context: Both a matching HLA type and CMV infection were indicated by public TCR beta signatures.

Findings and caveats of the study: Dominating the ex vivo response were HLA-C-restricted CMV-specific TCR beta clonotypes. Adding up the frequency of public TCR beta families identified people who carried CMV plus the relevant HLA.

Germline loops: CDR1 SGHDN, CDR2 FVKESK. This CDR3 has 14 residues. With V trimmed by 4 bases and J by 5 bases, 4 bases remained unmatched. This clonotype has more than one count but fewer than ten. Its antigen remains unknown. TCRdb called the reads again in MiXCR, with one record for every CDR3 protein. This table holds fewer than 250,000 distinct CDR3 sequences, 9% to 15% found once. This chain joins TRBV14 and TRBJ2-5; 10 bases align to TRBD1. Specimen: PBMCs. This clonotype was obtained from a human donor in good health (CMV status not recorded). Some clones in this sample may be carry-over from other donors' samples. CDR3 residues: CASSRQGAQETQYF. CDR3 sequence (DNA): TGTGCCAGCAGCCGACAGGGGGCTCAGGAGACCCAGTACTTC.